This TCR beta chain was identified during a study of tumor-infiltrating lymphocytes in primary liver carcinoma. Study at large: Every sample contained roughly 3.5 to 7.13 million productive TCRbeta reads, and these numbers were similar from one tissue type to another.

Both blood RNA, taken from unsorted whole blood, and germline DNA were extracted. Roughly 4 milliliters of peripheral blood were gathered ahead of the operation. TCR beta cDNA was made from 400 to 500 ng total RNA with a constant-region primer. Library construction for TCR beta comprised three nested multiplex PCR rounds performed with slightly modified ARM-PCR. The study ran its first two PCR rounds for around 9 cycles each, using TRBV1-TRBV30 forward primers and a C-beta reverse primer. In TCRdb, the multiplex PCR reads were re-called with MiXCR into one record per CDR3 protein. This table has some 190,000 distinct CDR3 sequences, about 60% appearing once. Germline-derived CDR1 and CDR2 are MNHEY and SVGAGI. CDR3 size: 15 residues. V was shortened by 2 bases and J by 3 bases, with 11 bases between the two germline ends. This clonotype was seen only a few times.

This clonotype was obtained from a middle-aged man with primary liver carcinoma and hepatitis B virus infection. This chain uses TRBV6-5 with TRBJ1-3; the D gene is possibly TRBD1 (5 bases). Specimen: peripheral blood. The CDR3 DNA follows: TGTGCCAGCAGTTACAGGGGAGGGTATGGAAACACCATATATTTT. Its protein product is CASSYRGGYGNTIYF.